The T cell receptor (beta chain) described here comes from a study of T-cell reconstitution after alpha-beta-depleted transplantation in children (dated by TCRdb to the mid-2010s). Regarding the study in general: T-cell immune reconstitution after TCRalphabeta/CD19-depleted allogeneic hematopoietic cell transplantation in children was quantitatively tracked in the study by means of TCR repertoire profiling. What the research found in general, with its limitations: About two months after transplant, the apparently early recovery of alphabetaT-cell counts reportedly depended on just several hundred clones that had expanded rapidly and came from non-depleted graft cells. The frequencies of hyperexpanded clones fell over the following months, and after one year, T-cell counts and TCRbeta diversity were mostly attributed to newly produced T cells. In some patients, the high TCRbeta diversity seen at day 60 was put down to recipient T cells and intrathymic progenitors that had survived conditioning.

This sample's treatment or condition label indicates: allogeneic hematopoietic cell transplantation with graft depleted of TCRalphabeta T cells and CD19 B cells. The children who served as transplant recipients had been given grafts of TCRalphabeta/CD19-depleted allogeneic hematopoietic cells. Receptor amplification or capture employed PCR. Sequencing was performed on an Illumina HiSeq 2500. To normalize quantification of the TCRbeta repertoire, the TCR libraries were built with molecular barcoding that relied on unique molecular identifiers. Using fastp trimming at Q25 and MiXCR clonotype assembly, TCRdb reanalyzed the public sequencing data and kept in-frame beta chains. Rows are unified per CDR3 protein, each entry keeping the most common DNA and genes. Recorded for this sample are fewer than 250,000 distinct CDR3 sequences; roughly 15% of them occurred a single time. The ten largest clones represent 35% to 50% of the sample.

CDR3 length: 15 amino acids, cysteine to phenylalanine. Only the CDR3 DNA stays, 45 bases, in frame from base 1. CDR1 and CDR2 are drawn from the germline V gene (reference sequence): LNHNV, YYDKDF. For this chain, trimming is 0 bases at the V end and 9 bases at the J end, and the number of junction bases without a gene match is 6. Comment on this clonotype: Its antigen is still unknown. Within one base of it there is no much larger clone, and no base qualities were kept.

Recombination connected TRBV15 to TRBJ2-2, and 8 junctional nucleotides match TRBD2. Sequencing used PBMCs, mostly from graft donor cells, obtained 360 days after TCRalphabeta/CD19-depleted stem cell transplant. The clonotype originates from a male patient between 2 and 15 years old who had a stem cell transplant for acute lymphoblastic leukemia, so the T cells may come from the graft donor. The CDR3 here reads CATSRDGRAKRELFF. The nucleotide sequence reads TGTGCCACCAGCAGAGACGGGAGGGCCAAGAGGGAGCTGTTTTTT.